Presented here are 3 T cell receptor beta chains from one specimen sequenced in a study of T cells of healthy individuals. TCRdb fed the 5' RACE reads into MiXCR, producing one record per CDR3 protein. The sample carries tens of thousands of distinct CDR3 sequences, 16% recorded once. The receptors shown here come from a human donor in good health.

This clonotype was counted ten times or more. The rearrangement links TRBV9 to TRBJ2-1; possibly TRBD1 or TRBD2 for D (6 bases each). CDR1 and CDR2 from the germline V gene are SGDLS and YYNGEE. The ends were cut back, 0 bases at V and 1 base at J, with 14 bases in the middle. The CDR3 extends over 17 amino acids. The CDR3 DNA reads TGTGCCAGCAGCGTAGGGTTGACGGGGGCATCCTACAATGAGCAGTTCTTC. This sequence encodes CASSVGLTGASYNEQFF. The full variable domain, its missing parts supplied by reference TRBV9 and TRBJ2-1, is DSGVTQTPKHLITATGQRVTLRCSPRSGDLSVYWYQQSLDQGLQFLIQYYNGEERAKGNILERFSAQQFPDLHSELNLSSLELGDSALYFCASSVGLTGASYNEQFFGPGTRLTVL.

This clonotype has only a few counts. In nucleotides, the CDR3 is TGTGCCAGCAGCCAAGCTTCAGGGTCTAGTAATTCACCCCTCCACTTT. Translating gives CASSQASGSSNSPLHF. The chain couples TRBV4-2 to TRBJ1-6; D might be TRBD1 (5 bases). Looked up from germline, CDR1 is LGHNA and CDR2 is YNFKEQ. The CDR3 runs 16 residues. Trimming took 1 base from V and 6 from J, leaving 13 bases between them.

This rearrangement joins TRBV12-3 or TRBV12-4 to TRBJ2-1; TRBD2 matches at 8 bases. CDR3 length: 14 amino acids. Trimming took 6 bases from V and 7 from J; bases not matched to a gene: 8. The CDR3 here is CASRPGGGRNEQFF. The CDR3 DNA reads TGTGCCAGCAGACCGGGGGGGGGCAGAAATGAGCAGTTCTTC.